What follows is one TCR beta chain and its context. Its cognate antigen has yet to be identified. The record has no base qualities; no much larger clone is one base away. Trimming takes 1 base from V and 4 bases from J, and the germline ends sit 5 bases apart. CDR1 and CDR2, looked up from the germline V gene, are SGHTA and FQGNSA. Reading from cysteine to phenylalanine, the CDR3 counts 13 amino acids. The sequence is cut down to CDR3 DNA, 39 bases in frame from base 1. This sample stems from a study of OX40 agonist ivuxolimab in advanced cancers. Concerning the study at large: The costimulatory receptor OX40 (CD134) was targeted by ivuxolimab, a fully human IgG2 agonistic monoclonal antibody. Intravenous ivuxolimab was administered to patients every 2 weeks at six dose levels: 0.01, 0.1, 0.3, 1.5, 3 and 10 mg/kg. Among the approximately 54 dose-escalation patients, around 19 had hepatocellular carcinoma, 15 or so melanoma, 9 renal cell carcinoma and 9 head and neck cancer. In the dose-escalation cohort, approximately 82% of patients were male, and the mean age was 60 years with a range of about 20 to 79. Patients were allowed to have had prior anti-PD-1, anti-PD-L1 or anti-CTLA-4 therapy, and around two fifths of the dose-escalation patients had been treated with checkpoint inhibitors. Partial responses occurred in three dose-escalation patients: two with cutaneous melanoma and one with hepatocellular carcinoma. The point of sequencing TCRbeta in the periphery was to test whether ivuxolimab changed TCR sequence diversity and drove clonal T-cell expansion. The paper covers the monotherapy dose-escalation part of the phase I ivuxolimab trial, which included N ≈ 54 patients.

The study at large found these results: At doses from 0.1 to 3.0 mg/kg, clonal expansion was seen in both CD4+ and CD8+ blood T cells between baseline and week 6. In the 0.1-3.0 mg/kg groups, partial responders had among the lowest normalized peripheral clonal expansion, particularly in CD8+ T cells. The antigen specificity of the clonally expanded peripheral T cells was not determined. After ivuxolimab, more expanded clones were found on average in CD8+ T cells than in CD4+ T cells. Low levels of normalized T-cell clonal expansion were also seen in some patients who did not respond.

Genomic DNA was extracted from sorted cells for sequencing of the TCRbeta CDR3 region. The immunoSEQ Assay was used for sequencing of TCRbeta CDR3 regions. Imported from immuneACCESS, the table was reduced by TCRdb to in-frame sequences with V and J called. These copies leave out some clones; in studies compared against another copy, an unresolved V gene accounts for under half, and the cause of the remainder is not known. Here the sample has about 69,000 clones; nearly 90% occur a single time. The ten largest clones represent over 9.5% of the sample. Patients with a history of autoimmune disease or receiving systemic immunosuppression were excluded from the trial. Peripheral blood for TCR sequencing was drawn from every dose cohort at baseline, at cycle 4 day 1 and at cycle 7 day 1. Samples came from an open-label, multicenter, first-in-human phase I dose-escalation trial of ivuxolimab. The trial enrolled adults with locally advanced or metastatic head and neck squamous cell, hepatocellular, melanoma or renal cell carcinoma. CD4+ and CD8+ T cells were sorted separately from peripheral blood before TCR sequencing.

This sequence uses TRBV7-2 and TRBJ2-1, with no confident D gene call. The sample in question was CD4+ or CD8+ T cells sorted from blood, obtained in a trial of the OX40 agonist ivuxolimab. This TCR was recovered from an adult with an advanced solid tumor such as melanoma, head and neck, liver or kidney cancer. The CDR3 sequence is CASSLGSYNEQFF. DNA sequence: TGTGCCAGCAGCTTAGGCTCGTACAATGAGCAGTTCTTC.